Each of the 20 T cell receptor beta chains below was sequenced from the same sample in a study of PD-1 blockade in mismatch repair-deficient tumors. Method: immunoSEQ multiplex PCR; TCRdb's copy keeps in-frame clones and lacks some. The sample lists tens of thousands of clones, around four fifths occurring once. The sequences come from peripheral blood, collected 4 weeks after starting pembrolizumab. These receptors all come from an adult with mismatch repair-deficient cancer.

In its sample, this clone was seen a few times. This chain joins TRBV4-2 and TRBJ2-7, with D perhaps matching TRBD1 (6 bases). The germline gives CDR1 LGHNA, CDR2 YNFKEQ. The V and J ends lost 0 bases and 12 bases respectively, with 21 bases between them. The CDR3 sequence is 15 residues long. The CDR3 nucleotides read TGTGCCAGCAGCCAAGATTCATCTACAACAGGGTCGGGGTACTTC. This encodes CASSQDSSTTGSGYF.

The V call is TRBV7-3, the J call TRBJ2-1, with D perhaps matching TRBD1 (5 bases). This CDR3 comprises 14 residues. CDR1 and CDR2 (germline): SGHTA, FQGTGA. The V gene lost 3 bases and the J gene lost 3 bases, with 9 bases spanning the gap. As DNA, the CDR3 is TGTGCCAGCAGCTTCCAGGGCGACTACAATGAGCAGTTCTTC. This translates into CASSFQGDYNEQFF.

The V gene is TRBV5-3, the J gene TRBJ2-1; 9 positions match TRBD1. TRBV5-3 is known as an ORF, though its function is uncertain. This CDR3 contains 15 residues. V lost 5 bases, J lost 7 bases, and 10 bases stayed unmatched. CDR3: CARRPDRGVSNEQFF. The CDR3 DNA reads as TGTGCCAGAAGACCGGACAGGGGCGTGAGTAATGAGCAGTTCTTC.

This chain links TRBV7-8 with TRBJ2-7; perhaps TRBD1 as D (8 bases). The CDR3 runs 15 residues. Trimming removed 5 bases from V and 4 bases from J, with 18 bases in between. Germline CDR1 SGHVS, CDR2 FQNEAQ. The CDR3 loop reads CASSQSGTGDYEQYF. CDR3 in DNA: TGTGCCAGCAGCCAAAGCGGGACAGGAGATTACGAGCAGTACTTC. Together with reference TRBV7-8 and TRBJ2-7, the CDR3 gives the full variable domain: GAGVSQSPRYKVAKRGQDVALRCDPISGHVSLFWYQQALGQGPEFLTYFQNEAQLDKSGLPSDRFFAERPEGSVSTLKIQRTQQEDSAVYLCASSQSGTGDYEQYFGPGTRLTVT.

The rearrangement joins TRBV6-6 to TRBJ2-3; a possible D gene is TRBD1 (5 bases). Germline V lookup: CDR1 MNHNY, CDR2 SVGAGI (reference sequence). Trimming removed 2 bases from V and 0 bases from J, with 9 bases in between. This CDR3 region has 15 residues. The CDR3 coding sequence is TGTGCCAGCAGTTACACTGGGGCCAGCACAGATACGCAGTATTTT. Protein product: CASSYTGASTDTQYF.

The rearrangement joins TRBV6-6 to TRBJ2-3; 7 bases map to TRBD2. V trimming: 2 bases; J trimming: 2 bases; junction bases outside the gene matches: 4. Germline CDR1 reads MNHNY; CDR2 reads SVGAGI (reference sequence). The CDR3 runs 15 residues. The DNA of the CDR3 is TGTGCCAGCAGTTACGGGACTACAACCACAGATACGCAGTATTTT. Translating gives CASSYGTTTTDTQYF.

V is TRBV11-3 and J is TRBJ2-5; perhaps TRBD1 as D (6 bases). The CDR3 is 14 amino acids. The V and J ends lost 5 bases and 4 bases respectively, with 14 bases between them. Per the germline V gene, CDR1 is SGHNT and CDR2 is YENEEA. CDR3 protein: CASSPRLGAETQYF. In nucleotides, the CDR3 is TGTGCCAGCAGCCCCCGATTGGGGGCAGAGACCCAGTACTTC.

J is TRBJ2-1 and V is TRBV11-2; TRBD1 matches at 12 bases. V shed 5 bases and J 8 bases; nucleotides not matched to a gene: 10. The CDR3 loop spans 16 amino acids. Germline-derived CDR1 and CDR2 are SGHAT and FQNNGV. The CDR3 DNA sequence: TGTGCCAGCAGCCAGGGACAGGGGGCCTCACCGTATGAGCAGTTCTTC. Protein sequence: CASSQGQGASPYEQFF. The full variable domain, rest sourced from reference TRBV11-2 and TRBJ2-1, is EAGVAQSPRYKIIEKRQSVAFWCNPISGHATLYWYQQILGQGPKLLIQFQNNGVVDDSQLPKDRFSAERLKGVDSTLKIQPAKLEDSAVYLCASSQGQGASPYEQFFGPGTRLTVL.

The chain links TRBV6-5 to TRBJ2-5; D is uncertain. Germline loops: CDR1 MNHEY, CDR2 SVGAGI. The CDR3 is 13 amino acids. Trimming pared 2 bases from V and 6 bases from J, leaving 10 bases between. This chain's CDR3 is CASSYPALQTQYF. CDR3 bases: TGTGCCAGCAGTTACCCAGCACTTCAGACCCAGTACTTC.

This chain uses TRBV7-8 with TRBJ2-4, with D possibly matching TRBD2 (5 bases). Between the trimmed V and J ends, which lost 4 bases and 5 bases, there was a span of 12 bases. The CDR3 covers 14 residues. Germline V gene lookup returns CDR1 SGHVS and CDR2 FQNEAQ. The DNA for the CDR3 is TGTGCCAGCAGCTCGGCGGGCGGAGAAAACATTCAGTACTTC. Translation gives CASSSAGGENIQYF.

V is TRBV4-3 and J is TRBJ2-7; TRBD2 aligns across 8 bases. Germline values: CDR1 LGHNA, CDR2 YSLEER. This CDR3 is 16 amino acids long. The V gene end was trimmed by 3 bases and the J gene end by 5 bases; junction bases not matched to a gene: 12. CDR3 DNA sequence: TGCGCCAGCAGCCATTCTACGGGGGGGGCTCGGAACGAGCAGTACTTC. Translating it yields CASSHSTGGARNEQYF.

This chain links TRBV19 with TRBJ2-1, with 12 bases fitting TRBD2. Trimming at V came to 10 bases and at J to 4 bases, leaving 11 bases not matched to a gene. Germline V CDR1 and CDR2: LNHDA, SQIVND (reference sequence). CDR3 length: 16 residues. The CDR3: CATRQGGLAGYNEQFF. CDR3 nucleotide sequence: TGTGCCACGAGACAGGGGGGACTAGCGGGTTACAATGAGCAGTTCTTC.

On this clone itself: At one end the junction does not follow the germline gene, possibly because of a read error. The CDR3 DNA follows: TGTGCTAGCAGCTTAAACAGGGGTAATGAGCAGTTCTTC. It yields the protein CASSLNRGNEQFF. This chain links TRBV7-7 with TRBJ2-1; the match to TRBD1 covers 7 bases. Germline V gene lookup returns CDR1 SSHAT and CDR2 FNYEAQ (reference sequence). The CDR3 is 13 amino acids.

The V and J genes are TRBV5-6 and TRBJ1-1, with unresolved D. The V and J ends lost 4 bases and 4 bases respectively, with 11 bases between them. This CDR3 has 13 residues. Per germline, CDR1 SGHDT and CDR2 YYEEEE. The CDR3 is CASSQDWPTEAFF. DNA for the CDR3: TGTGCCAGCAGCCAGGATTGGCCCACTGAAGCTTTCTTT.

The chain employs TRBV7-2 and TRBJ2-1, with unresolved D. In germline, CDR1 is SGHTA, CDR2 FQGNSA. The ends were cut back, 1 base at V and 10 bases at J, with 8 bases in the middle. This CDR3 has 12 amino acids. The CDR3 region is CASSLESPEQFF. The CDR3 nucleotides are TGTGCCAGCAGCTTAGAGTCTCCCGAGCAGTTCTTC.

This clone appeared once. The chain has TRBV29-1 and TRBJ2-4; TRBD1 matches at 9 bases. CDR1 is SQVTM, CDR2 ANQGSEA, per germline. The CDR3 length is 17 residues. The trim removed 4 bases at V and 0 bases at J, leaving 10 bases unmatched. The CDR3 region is CSVVGGTGLLAKNIQYF. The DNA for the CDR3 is TGCAGCGTTGTAGGTGGGACAGGGCTTCTAGCCAAAAACATTCAGTACTTC.

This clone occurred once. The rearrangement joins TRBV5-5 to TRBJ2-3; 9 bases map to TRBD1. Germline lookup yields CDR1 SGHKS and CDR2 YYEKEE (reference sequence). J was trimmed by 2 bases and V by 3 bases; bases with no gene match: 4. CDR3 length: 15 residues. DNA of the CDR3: TGTGCCAGCAGCTGGGGGGACAGGGACACAGATACGCAGTATTTT. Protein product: CASSWGDRDTDTQYF.

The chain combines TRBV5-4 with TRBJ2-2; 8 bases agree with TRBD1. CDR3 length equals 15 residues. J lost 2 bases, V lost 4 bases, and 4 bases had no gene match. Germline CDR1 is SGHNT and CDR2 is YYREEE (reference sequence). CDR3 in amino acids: CASSKDRANTGELFF. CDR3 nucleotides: TGTGCCAGCAGCAAGGACAGGGCCAACACCGGGGAGCTGTTTTTT.

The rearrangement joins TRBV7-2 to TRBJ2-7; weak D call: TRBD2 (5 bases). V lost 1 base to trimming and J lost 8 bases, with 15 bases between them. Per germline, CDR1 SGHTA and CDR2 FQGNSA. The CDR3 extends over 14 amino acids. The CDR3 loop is CASSLEGRGNKQYF. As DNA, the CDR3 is TGTGCCAGCAGCTTAGAAGGGAGAGGGAACAAGCAGTACTTC.

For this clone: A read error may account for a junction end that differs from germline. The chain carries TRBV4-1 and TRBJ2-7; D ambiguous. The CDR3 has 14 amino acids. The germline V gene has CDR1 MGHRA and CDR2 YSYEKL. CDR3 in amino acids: CASSKDPTSYEQYF. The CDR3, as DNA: TGCGCCAGCAGCAAAGACCCTACCTCCTACGAGCAGTACTTC.